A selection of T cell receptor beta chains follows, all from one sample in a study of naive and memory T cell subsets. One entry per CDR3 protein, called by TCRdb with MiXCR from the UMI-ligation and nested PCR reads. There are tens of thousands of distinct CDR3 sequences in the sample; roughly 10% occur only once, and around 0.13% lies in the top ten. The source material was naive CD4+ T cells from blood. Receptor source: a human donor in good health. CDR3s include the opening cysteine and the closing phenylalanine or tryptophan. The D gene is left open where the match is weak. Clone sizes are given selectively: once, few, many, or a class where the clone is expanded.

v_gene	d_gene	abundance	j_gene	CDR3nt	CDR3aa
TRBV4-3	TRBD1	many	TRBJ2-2	TGCGCCAGCAGCCAAGGACAGGGGACCGGGGAGCTGTTTTTT	CASSQGQGTGELFF
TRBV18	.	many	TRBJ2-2	TGTGCCAGCTCACCACAATCCGTTCGCACCGGGGAGCTGTTTTTT	CASSPQSVRTGELFF
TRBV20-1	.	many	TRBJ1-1	TGCAGTGCTAGAGAATCCAAGGGAATGAACACTGAAGCTTTCTTT	CSARESKGMNTEAFF
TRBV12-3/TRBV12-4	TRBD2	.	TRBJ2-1	TGTGCCAGCAGGATGGAGGCGGGGGCCTACAATGAGCAGTTCTTC	CASRMEAGAYNEQFF
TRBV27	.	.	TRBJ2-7	TGTGCCAGCAGTGCATCGCCGGGAGTACGGCAGTACTTC	CASSASPGVRQYF
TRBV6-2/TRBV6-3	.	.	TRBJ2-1	TGTGCCAGCAGTTCATCGGGAGTTGGTGAGCAGTTCTTC	CASSSSGVGEQFF
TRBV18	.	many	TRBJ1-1	TGTGCCAGCGGGTCACTTGTGAACACTGAAGCTTTCTTT	CASGSLVNTEAFF
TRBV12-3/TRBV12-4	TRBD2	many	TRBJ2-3	TGTGCCAGCAGAGGGACGGGGGGAACCACAGATACGCAGTATTTT	CASRGTGGTTDTQYF
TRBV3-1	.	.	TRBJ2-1	TGTGCCAGCAGCCAAGATCTGTTTGAGCAGTTCTTC	CASSQDLFEQFF
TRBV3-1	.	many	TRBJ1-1	TGTGCCAGCAGCCAAGTACTTGGCGCTGAAGCTTTCTTT	CASSQVLGAEAFF
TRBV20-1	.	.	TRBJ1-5	TGCAGTGCTATTCCTGGGCGTAGCAATCAGCCCCAGCATTTT	CSAIPGRSNQPQHF
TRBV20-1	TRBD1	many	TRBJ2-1	TGCAGTGCCGCGACAGGGTTTTGGGGTGAGCAGTTCTTC	CSAATGFWGEQFF
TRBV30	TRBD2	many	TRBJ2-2	TGTGCCTCCACTAGCGCCTTACCCTTAAACACCGGGGAGCTGTTTTTT	CASTSALPLNTGELFF
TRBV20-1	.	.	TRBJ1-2	TGCAGTGCTGAACAACTCCCTAACTATGGCTACACCTTC	CSAEQLPNYGYTF
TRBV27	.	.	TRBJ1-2	TGTGCCAGCAGTTCTCCCCTAAGGAAGCCAGGGGGCTACACCTTC	CASSSPLRKPGGYTF
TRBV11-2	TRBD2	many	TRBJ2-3	TGTGCCAGCAGTAAGGAGGGACTAGTTTCAGATACGCAGTATTTT	CASSKEGLVSDTQYF
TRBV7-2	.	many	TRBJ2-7	TGTGCCAGCAGCTTAACGGAGTCCTCCGAGCAGTACTTC	CASSLTESSEQYF
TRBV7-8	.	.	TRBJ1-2	TGTGCCAGCAGTCACGGGACATCGTTCTTTGGCTACACCTTC	CASSHGTSFFGYTF
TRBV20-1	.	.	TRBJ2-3	TGCAGTGCTAGACCACTAGGGGGTCTAGGAACAGATACGCAGTATTTT	CSARPLGGLGTDTQYF
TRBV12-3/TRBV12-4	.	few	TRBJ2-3	TGTGCCAGCAGTCCACCTAGGAACCAACGCACAGATACGCAGTATTTT	CASSPPRNQRTDTQYF
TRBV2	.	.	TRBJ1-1	TGTGCCAGCAGGATACAGGCTAACACTGAAGCTTTCTTT	CASRIQANTEAFF
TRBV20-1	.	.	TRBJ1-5	TGCAGTGCTAGAGATTCCTCGGGGGCGGTGGGCAATCAGCCCCAGCATTTT	CSARDSSGAVGNQPQHF
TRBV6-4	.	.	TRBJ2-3	TGTGCCAGCAGTGTGAGCTTCACAGATACGCAGTATTTT	CASSVSFTDTQYF
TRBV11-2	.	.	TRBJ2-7	TGTGCCAGCACCCTGAAAGACGCCTACGAGCAGTACTTC	CASTLKDAYEQYF
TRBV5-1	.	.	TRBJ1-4	TGCGCCAGCAGCTTGCCCGCAACTAATGAAAAACTGTTTTTT	CASSLPATNEKLFF
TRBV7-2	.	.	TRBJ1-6	TGTGCCAGCGAGGTCAATAATTCACCCCTCCACTTT	CASEVNNSPLHF
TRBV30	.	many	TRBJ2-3	TGTGCTTGGGTGATTCTTAGTTCAGATACGCAGTATTTT	CAWVILSSDTQYF
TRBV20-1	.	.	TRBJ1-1	TGCAGTGCTAGAGAGTTCAACGGTAACACTGAAGCTTTCTTT	CSAREFNGNTEAFF
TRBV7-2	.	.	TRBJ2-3	TGTGCCAGCAGCTCAGGGCCAGCTCGAGCCACAGATACGCAGTATTTT	CASSSGPARATDTQYF
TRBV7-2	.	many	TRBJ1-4	TGTGCCAGCAGCTTATACAGGGCTGAAAAACTGTTTTTT	CASSLYRAEKLFF
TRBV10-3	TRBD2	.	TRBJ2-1	TGTGCCATCAGTGACCGAACGGGGGGTACCTACAATGAGCAGTTCTTC	CAISDRTGGTYNEQFF
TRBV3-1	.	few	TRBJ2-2	TGTGCCAGCAGGCGCAGGGCCCAGAACACCGGGGAGCTGTTTTTT	CASRRRAQNTGELFF
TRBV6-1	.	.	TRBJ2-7	TGTGCCAGCAGTGAGGCGTGGGTTTACGAGCAGTACTTC	CASSEAWVYEQYF
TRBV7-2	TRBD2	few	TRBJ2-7	TGTGCCAGCAGCCGAGAGGGGACTAGCGGAACCTACGAGCAGTACTTC	CASSREGTSGTYEQYF